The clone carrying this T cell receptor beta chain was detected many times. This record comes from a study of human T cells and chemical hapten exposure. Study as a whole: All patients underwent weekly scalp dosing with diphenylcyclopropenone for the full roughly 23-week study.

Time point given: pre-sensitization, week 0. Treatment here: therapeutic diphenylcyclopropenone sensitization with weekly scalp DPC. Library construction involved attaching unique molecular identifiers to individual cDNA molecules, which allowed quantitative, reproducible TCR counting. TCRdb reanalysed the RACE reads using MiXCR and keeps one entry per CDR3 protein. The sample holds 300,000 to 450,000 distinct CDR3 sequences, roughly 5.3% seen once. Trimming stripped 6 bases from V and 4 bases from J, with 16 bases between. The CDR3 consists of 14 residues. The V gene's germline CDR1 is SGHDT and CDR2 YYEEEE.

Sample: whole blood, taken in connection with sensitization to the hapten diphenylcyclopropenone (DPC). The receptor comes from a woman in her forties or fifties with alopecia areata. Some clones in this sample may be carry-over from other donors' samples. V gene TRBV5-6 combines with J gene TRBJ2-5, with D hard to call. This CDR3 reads CASTAGSLLETQYF. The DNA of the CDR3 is TGTGCCAGCACCGCCGGTAGCCTGCTAGAGACCCAGTACTTC.